Listed below are T cell receptor beta chains from one sample, sequenced in a study of patients and donors after allogeneic stem cell transplantation. TCRdb ran MiXCR on the RT-PCR reads and lists one entry per CDR3 protein. The sample yields tens of thousands of distinct CDR3 sequences, around 5% seen once. Source material: blood, either unsorted or a sorted T cell fraction (not recorded which). All receptors derive from a human donor who was either an allogeneic HSCT recipient or a stem cell or donor lymphocyte infusion donor (not recorded which). It is not recorded whose cells these are; they may come from a transplant donor. Each CDR3 is given with its conserved first and last residue. The order of the fields is J gene, V gene, CDR3 protein.

j_gene: TRBJ2-5; v_gene: TRBV20-1; CDR3aa: CSAYSETQYF
j_gene: TRBJ2-4; v_gene: TRBV5-6; CDR3aa: CASSLGQNIQYF
j_gene: TRBJ1-2; v_gene: TRBV3-1; CDR3aa: CASSFNRAKLNYGYTF
j_gene: TRBJ1-2; v_gene: TRBV20-1; CDR3aa: CSAPVRGGHYGYTF
j_gene: TRBJ2-2; v_gene: TRBV29-1; CDR3aa: CSVAVSGSRSGELFF
j_gene: TRBJ1-6; v_gene: TRBV3-1; CDR3aa: CATKESGTVNSPLHF
j_gene: TRBJ2-2; v_gene: TRBV2; CDR3aa: CASRQNGELFF
j_gene: TRBJ1-4; v_gene: TRBV18; CDR3aa: CASSPPGQGGEKLFF
j_gene: TRBJ2-7; v_gene: TRBV7-2; CDR3aa: CASSSGTAGVLVEQYF
j_gene: TRBJ2-7; v_gene: TRBV5-5; CDR3aa: CASSLGGLGYEQYF
j_gene: TRBJ1-1; v_gene: TRBV28; CDR3aa: CASNRPGTGGTNTEAFF
j_gene: TRBJ2-1; v_gene: TRBV11-2; CDR3aa: CASSPRTSGGAAYNEQFF
j_gene: TRBJ2-1; v_gene: TRBV20-1; CDR3aa: CSAKWIRSGGAYNEQFF
j_gene: TRBJ1-1; v_gene: TRBV28; CDR3aa: CASSLLGHNTEAFF
j_gene: TRBJ2-7; v_gene: TRBV7-9; CDR3aa: CASSLEGLGVSSYEQYF
j_gene: TRBJ2-1; v_gene: TRBV12-3/TRBV12-4; CDR3aa: CASSYRGIPAGEIPQQFF
j_gene: TRBJ1-4; v_gene: TRBV28; CDR3aa: CASSTQNSGGGNEKLFF
j_gene: TRBJ2-7; v_gene: TRBV27; CDR3aa: CASSFTGTVPLEQYF
j_gene: TRBJ1-4; v_gene: TRBV6-2/TRBV6-3; CDR3aa: CASSYYNNEKLFF